The T cell receptor beta chain described here comes from a study of cytomegalovirus exposure and HLA in healthy donors. The PCR was carried out with 60 Vbeta primers and 13 Jbeta primers. Sequencing was performed with immunoSEQ multiplex PCR; in TCRdb, only in-frame clones are kept and a portion is missing. Among under 200,000 clones listed, about 78% were seen once. Sequences were obtained from PBMCs. This receptor was obtained from a man aged 40-55 years in good health and CMV-seronegative.

Here the CDR3 reads CASSSDLGAQHF. The DNA for the CDR3 is TGTGCCAGCAGCTCCGACCTCGGGGCCCAGCATTTT. V and J are TRBV7-9 and TRBJ1-5; D unclear. Looked up from germline, CDR1 is SEHNR and CDR2 is FQNEAQ (reference sequence). The V end lost 4 bases, the J end lost 11 bases, and 12 bases lay between the germline ends. The length of the CDR3 is 12 residues.